The text below deals with one TCR beta chain. Per the authors' pipeline: For nucleated cells, counts were estimated from reference gene primer amplification. Some clones are missing from TCRdb's copy, which holds only in-frame ones; the method was immunoSEQ multiplex PCR. The V and J calls and clone size were taken over from that table, and D and trimming were inferred from the DNA. The data contain fewer than 300,000 clones, approximately 90% of them singletons. This specimen belongs to a study of blood T cell repertoires in COVID-19. About the study: Material from acute and convalescent COVID-19 was sourced from the United States, Italy and Spain. From T cells, B-cell-depleted T cells, or PBMCs came the material, which was cDNA or gDNA.

The V end was cut by 4 bases, the J end by 4 bases, with 12 bases between. The CDR3 spans 14 residues. Germline values: CDR1 SGHTA, CDR2 FQGNSA. This rearrangement joins TRBV7-2 to TRBJ2-3, with D maybe TRBD2 (6 bases). The receptor comes from a man between 60 and 75 years old who had recovered from COVID-19. The specimen sequenced was peripheral blood. CDR3 region: CASSSSGRADTQYF. The CDR3 DNA sequence: TGTGCCAGCAGCTCGAGCGGGCGGGCAGATACGCAGTATTTT.